This T cell receptor beta chain is drawn from a study of cytomegalovirus exposure and HLA in healthy donors. General study findings and limits: TCR sequences were mostly rare, though some public TCRs occurred in many donors. In all likelihood, a cluster of highly shared sequence variants was a sequencing artifact.

This CDR3 comprises 15 residues. Looked up from germline, CDR1 is MGHRA and CDR2 is YSYEKL. V was cut by 0 bases and J by 5 bases, with 10 bases left in between. A note on this clone: The antigen is not known.

This PCR relied on a set of 60 Vbeta primers and 13 Jbeta primers. This table comes from immunoSEQ multiplex PCR, and its TCRdb copy is limited to in-frame clones, with some not included. The repertoire consists of about 110,000 clones, with 74% occurring once and the leading ten covering about 14%. This sequence joins TRBV4-1 and TRBJ1-4, with TRBD1 as a possible D gene (5 bases). The clonotype originates from a woman in her thirties or forties in good health and CMV-seropositive. Sequenced: PBMCs. CDR3 region: CASSQDYRRNEKLFF. In DNA, the CDR3 is TGCGCCAGCAGCCAAGATTACAGGAGAAATGAAAAACTGTTTTTT.